Detailed here is one T cell receptor (beta chain). The length of the CDR3 is 13 residues. From germline, CDR1 is SGHNT and CDR2 YENEEA. The V end was cut by 6 bases, the J end by 0 bases, with 6 bases between. This entry comes from a study of blood T cell repertoires in COVID-19. Profiled with immunoSEQ multiplex PCR; TCRdb holds only in-frame clones, not every one. Of about 240,000 clones listed, approximately 86% are singletons. The receptor's source is a man between 60 and 75 years old who had recovered from COVID-19. Sequencing input: peripheral blood. V gene TRBV11-3 combines with J gene TRBJ2-1; D possibly corresponds to TRBD1 (6 bases). The CDR3 loop reads CASRDSSYNEQFF. CDR3 DNA sequence: TGTGCCAGCAGGGACAGCTCCTACAATGAGCAGTTCTTC.